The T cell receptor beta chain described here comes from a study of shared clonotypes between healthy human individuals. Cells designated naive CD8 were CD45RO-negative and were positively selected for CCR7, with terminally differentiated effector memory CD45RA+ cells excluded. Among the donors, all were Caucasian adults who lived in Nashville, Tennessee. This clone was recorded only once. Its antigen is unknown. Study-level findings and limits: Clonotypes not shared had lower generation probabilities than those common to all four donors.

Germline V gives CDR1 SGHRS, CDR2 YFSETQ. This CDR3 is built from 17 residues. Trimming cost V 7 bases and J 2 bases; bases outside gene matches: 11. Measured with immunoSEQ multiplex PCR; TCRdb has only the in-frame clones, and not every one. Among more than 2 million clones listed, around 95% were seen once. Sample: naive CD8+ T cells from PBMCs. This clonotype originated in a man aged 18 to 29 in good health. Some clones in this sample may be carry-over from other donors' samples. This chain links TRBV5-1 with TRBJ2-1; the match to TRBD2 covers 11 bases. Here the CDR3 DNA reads TGCGCCAGCCGGTCCCAACTAGCGGGAGTGGCCTACAATGAGCAGTTCTTC. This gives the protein CASRSQLAGVAYNEQFF.